This TCR beta chain was captured by sequencing in a study of CD8 T cells in Susac syndrome. V lost 2 bases and J lost 0, with 13 bases in between. CDR3 length: 15 amino acids. Per germline, CDR1 DFQATT and CDR2 SNEGSKA (reference sequence). Random hexamers were used to reverse transcribe the RNA input (0.5 to 1 ug). immunoSEQ multiplex PCR amplified TCR beta CDR3 across 54 Vbeta, 13 Jbeta. TCRdb analysed the immunoSEQ multiplex PCR reads with MiXCR anew, one entry per CDR3 protein. The sample records 150,000 or so distinct CDR3 sequences, roughly 94% being singletons. Blood CD8+ and CD4+ T cells underwent high-throughput TCR beta sequencing. FACS was used to enrich TEMRA cells, whereas the CD8+ and CD4+ T cells were obtained by negative isolation.

The chain combines TRBV20-1 with TRBJ1-1; weak D call: TRBD1 (6 bases). Sequenced sample: CD4+ T cells from PBMCs. The clonotype comes from a human donor with multiple sclerosis. The CDR3 protein is CSARFVGGLNTEAFF. DNA of the CDR3: TGCAGTGCTAGATTTGTTGGGGGGCTGAACACTGAAGCTTTCTTT.